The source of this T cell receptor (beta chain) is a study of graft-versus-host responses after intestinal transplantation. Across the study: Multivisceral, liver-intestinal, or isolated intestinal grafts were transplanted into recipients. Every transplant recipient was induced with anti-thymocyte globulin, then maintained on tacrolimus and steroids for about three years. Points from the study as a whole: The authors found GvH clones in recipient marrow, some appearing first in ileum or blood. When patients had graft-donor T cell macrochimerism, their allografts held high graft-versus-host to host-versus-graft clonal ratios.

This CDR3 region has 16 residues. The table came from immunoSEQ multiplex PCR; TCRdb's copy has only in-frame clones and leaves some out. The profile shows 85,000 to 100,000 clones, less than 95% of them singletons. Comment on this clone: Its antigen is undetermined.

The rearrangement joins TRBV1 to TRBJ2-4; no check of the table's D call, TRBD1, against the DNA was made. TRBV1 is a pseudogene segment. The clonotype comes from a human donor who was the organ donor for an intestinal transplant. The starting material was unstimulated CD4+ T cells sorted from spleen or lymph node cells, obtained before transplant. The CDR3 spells CTSSQGSGGAKNIQYF. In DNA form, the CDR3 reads TGCACCAGCAGCCAAGGTTCTGGGGGCGCCAAAAACATTCAGTACTTC.